The T cell receptor beta chain described here comes from a study of blood T cell repertoires in COVID-19. Whole-study context: Some COVID-19 samples were acute and others convalescent; all came from the United States, Italy and Spain. Nucleic acid was either cDNA or gDNA, and it came from T cells, B-cell-depleted T cells, or PBMCs.

A Seattle source enrolled patients during active infection and followed them longitudinally. TCRdb's table, derived via immunoSEQ multiplex PCR, lists solely in-frame clones and lacks some. The data hold approximately 70,000 clones, with 91% observed a single time. Trimming removed 5 bases from V and 6 bases from J, with 17 bases in between. The CDR3 is 15 amino acids. Germline V gene lookup returns CDR1 SGHTA and CDR2 FQGTGA. Source material: peripheral blood. V usage is TRBV7-3 and J usage is TRBJ2-1; no definite D call. The sequence derives from a man between 40 and 49 years old with COVID-19, enrolled during active disease. CDR3 sequence reads: CASSPATHSINEQFF. The CDR3 coding sequence is TGTGCCAGCAGCCCTGCCACCCACAGTATCAATGAGCAGTTCTTC.